The next 13 T cell receptor beta chains were all read from a single sample in a study of Ad26.COV2.S vaccination and SARS-CoV-2 variants. Measured with immunoSEQ multiplex PCR; TCRdb has only the in-frame clones, and not every one. This table holds tens of thousands of clones, 83% found once. The sample consisted of peripheral blood, taken after recovery from COVID-19. All receptors come from a human donor who had recovered from COVID-19.

The chain employs TRBV30 and TRBJ2-7; 7 nucleotides match TRBD1. There are 14 residues in the CDR3. CDR1 GTSNPN and CDR2 SVGIG come from the germline V gene (reference sequence). V was clipped by 5 bases and J by 0 bases; unmatched bases: 7. CDR3 sequence reads: CAWGQAGFSYEQYF. CDR3 sequence (DNA): TGTGCCTGGGGACAGGCAGGGTTCTCCTACGAGCAGTACTTC.

J is TRBJ2-5 and V is TRBV13; 7 nucleotides agree with TRBD1. Trimming removed 5 bases from V and 3 bases from J; junction bases left unmatched: 3. The CDR3 covers 13 residues. Germline loops: CDR1 PRHDT, CDR2 FYEKMQ (reference sequence). The CDR3 spells CASSAGTEETQYF. The CDR3 bases are TGTGCCAGCAGCGCCGGGACAGAAGAGACCCAGTACTTC.

The rearrangement uses TRBV7-9 and TRBJ2-2; D is perhaps TRBD1 (5 bases). This CDR3 region has 15 residues. Trimming cost V 5 bases and J 7 bases, with 17 bases left between them. Germline CDR1 reads SEHNR; CDR2 reads FQNEAQ (reference sequence). CDR3 region: CASSRSRVDHGELFF. The CDR3 DNA reads TGTGCCAGCAGCCGGAGCAGGGTAGATCACGGGGAGCTGTTTTTT.

This chain connects TRBV19 to TRBJ1-1; D gene unclear. The CDR3 spans 17 residues. Deletions cut 10 bases from V and 0 bases from J, with 24 bases between. Germline assignment: CDR1 LNHDA and CDR2 SQIVND (reference sequence). The CDR3 nucleotides read TGTGCCACCCGACCACGCCCCGGATCAAAGATGAACACTGAAGCTTTCTTT. Translating it yields CATRPRPGSKMNTEAFF.

This clone occurred a few times. This sequence joins TRBV7-4 and TRBJ2-1; TRBD2 aligns across 8 bases. The ends lost 5 bases at V and 4 bases at J; junction bases unmatched: 7. This CDR3 contains 15 residues. Germline loops: CDR1 SGHVT, CDR2 SQSDAQ. The chain's CDR3 is CASSIPGLVYNEQFF. In nucleotides, the CDR3 is TGTGCCAGCAGCATTCCGGGACTAGTGTACAATGAGCAGTTCTTC. Variable domain in full (rest from reference TRBV7-4 and TRBJ2-1): GAGVSQSPRYKVAKRGRDVALRCDSISGHVTLYWYRQTLGQGSEVLTYSQSDAQRDKSGRPSGRFSAERPERSVSTLKIQRTEQGDSAVYLCASSIPGLVYNEQFFGPGTRLTVL.

The chain employs TRBV25-1 and TRBJ2-5; 11 bases agree with TRBD1. V dropped 4 bases and J dropped 2; count of bases not matched to a gene: 6. This CDR3 contains 16 residues. In germline, CDR1 is MGHDK, CDR2 SYGVNS. The CDR3 loop reads CASSGWDRGIQETQYF. CDR3 DNA: TGTGCCAGCAGTGGCTGGGACAGGGGGATACAAGAGACCCAGTACTTC. Full variable domain (outside the CDR3, taken from reference TRBV25-1 and TRBJ2-5): EADIYQTPRYLVIGTGKKITLECSQTMGHDKMYWYQQDPGMELHLIHYSYGVNSTEKGDLSSESTVSRIRTEHFPLTLESARPSHTSQYLCASSGWDRGIQETQYFGPGTRLLVL.

V gene TRBV7-2 combines with J gene TRBJ2-5, with a possible D match to TRBD2 (5 bases). Trimming took off 5 bases at V and 0 bases at J, with 10 bases between the two ends. The CDR3 consists of 14 residues. Germline V gene lookup returns CDR1 SGHTA and CDR2 FQGNSA. The CDR3 nucleotides read TGTGCCAGCAGCCCCGGGAACCACCAAGAGACCCAGTACTTC. It codes for CASSPGNHQETQYF.

This clone was detected only once. The CDR3 is CASSNGYGAPGNTIYF. CDR3 coding DNA: TGTGCCAGCAGCAATGGGTACGGGGCCCCCGGAAACACCATATATTTT. This chain joins TRBV21-1 and TRBJ1-3. TRBV21-1 has pseudogene status. The CDR3 has 16 residues.

This clone was picked up one time. This chain links TRBV6-5 with TRBJ2-7, with D tentatively TRBD1 (6 bases). The germline V and J ends were trimmed by 0 bases and 2 bases, with 14 bases remaining between them. The germline CDR1 and CDR2 sequences are MNHEY and SVGAGI. This CDR3 region has 16 residues. Here the CDR3 reads CASSYSTQGNAYEQYF. The CDR3 bases are TGTGCCAGCAGTTACTCGACACAGGGTAATGCCTACGAGCAGTACTTC.

The chain couples TRBV30 to TRBJ2-5, with 7 bases matching TRBD2. Germline CDR1 GTSNPN, CDR2 SVGIG (reference sequence). This CDR3 spans 14 amino acids. After removal of 3 bases from V and 5 bases from J, the junction contained 9 bases not matched to a gene. This chain's CDR3 is CAWRTAGRGETQYF. As DNA, the CDR3 is TGTGCCTGGAGAACGGCGGGGCGGGGGGAGACCCAGTACTTC.

The chain employs TRBV3-1 (or the pseudogene TRBV3-2) and TRBJ2-3, with D tentatively TRBD1 or TRBD2 (5 bases each). This CDR3 is built from 15 residues. Trimming removed 1 base from V and 5 bases from J, with 13 bases in between. Germline V lookup: CDR1 LGHDT, CDR2 YNNKEL (reference sequence). As DNA, the CDR3 is TGTGCCAGCAGCCAAGGGGGGAAGATAGGAGATACGCAGTATTTT. It translates to CASSQGGKIGDTQYF.

In its sample, this clone was seen once. This chain connects TRBV19 to TRBJ1-3; D unresolved. Germline V gene sequence: CDR1 LNHDA, CDR2 SQIVND (reference sequence). The V gene lost 2 bases and the J gene lost 0 bases, with 8 bases spanning the gap. The CDR3 is 15 amino acids. The CDR3 spells CASSISGSSGNTIYF. The CDR3 DNA reads as TGTGCCAGTAGTATATCGGGGAGCTCTGGAAACACCATATATTTT.

In this sample, this clone turned up once. The CDR3 nucleotides read TGTGCCAGCAGCTTAGGCTGGATCTATGGCTACACCTTC. Its translation is CASSLGWIYGYTF. This chain connects TRBV7-2 to TRBJ1-2; no definite D call. CDR1 and CDR2 from the germline V gene are SGHTA and FQGNSA. V was shortened by 1 base and J by 4 bases, with 7 bases between the two germline ends. CDR3 length: 13 amino acids.